A selection of T cell receptor beta chains follows, all from one sample in a study of blood T cells in healthy people across ages. TCRdb re-derived calls from the 5' RACE reads in MiXCR, one entry per CDR3 protein. The profile covers 540,000 or so distinct CDR3 sequences, with 45% to 55% appearing a single time and 20% to 25% taken by the ten largest. The sequencing input was blood. Receptor source: a man older than 75 in good health. The CDR3 runs from the conserved cysteine through the conserved F or W. D genes are given only for firm matches. Size is omitted from some rows. Given values are once, few, many or a class for expanded clones.

>-|-|TRBV3-1|TRBJ1-5|13
TGTGCCAGCAGCCTAGGGGACAATCAGCCCCAGCATTTT
CASSLGDNQPQHF
>-|-|TRBV12-3/TRBV12-4|TRBJ2-2|13
TGTGCCAGCAGGTGTGGGTCCGGCGGGGAGCTGTTTTTT
CASRCGSGGELFF
>-|-|TRBV5-1|TRBJ2-3|14
TGCGCCAGCAGCTTGGCGGTTGCCACAGATACGCAGTATTTT
CASSLAVATDTQYF
>-|-|TRBV4-1|TRBJ2-7|15
TGCACCAGCAGCCAGGGGGAGGTTCCTGCGTACGAGCAGTACTTC
CTSSQGEVPAYEQYF
>few|-|TRBV7-7|TRBJ1-4|13
TGTGCTAGCAGCTCCTCAACTAATGAAAAACTGTTTTTT
CASSSSTNEKLFF
>-|TRBD1|TRBV23-1|TRBJ2-1|14
TGCGCCAGCAGTCATCAGGGGGATTACAATGAGCAGTTCTTC
CASSHQGDYNEQFF
>few|TRBD2|TRBV29-1|TRBJ2-1|17
TGCAGCGTTTTCGGGACTAGCGGAGCCTTCCCCTACAATGAGCAGTTCTTC
CSVFGTSGAFPYNEQFF
>-|-|TRBV7-3|TRBJ2-5|12
TGTGCCAGCAGCTTGGGCGAGGGGACCCAGTACTTC
CASSLGEGTQYF
>-|-|TRBV6-6|TRBJ1-2|14
TGTGCCAGCAGTGATCCCCCACAGGGCTCTGGCTACACCTTC
CASSDPPQGSGYTF
>-|TRBD1|TRBV5-8|TRBJ1-6|16
TGTGCCAGCAGCCTGGGACAGGGGTTTACAAATTCACCCCTCCACTTT
CASSLGQGFTNSPLHF
>-|-|TRBV7-2|TRBJ1-2|14
TGTGCCAGCAGCTTAGTAGAGACCAACTGTGGCTACACCTTC
CASSLVETNCGYTF
>many|-|TRBV6-6|TRBJ1-4|12
TGTGCCAGCAGTTACCGAGAGGAAAAACTGTTTTTT
CASSYREEKLFF
>-|-|TRBV7-3|TRBJ2-5|15
TGTGCCAGCAGCCGGGACCACGGGGCCCAAGAGACCCAGTACTTC
CASSRDHGAQETQYF
>-|-|TRBV6-2/TRBV6-3|TRBJ2-3|13
TGTGCCAGCAGTTACCCAGTAGCGGATACGCAGTATTTT
CASSYPVADTQYF
>few|TRBD2|TRBV7-2|TRBJ2-7|18
TGTGCCAGCAGCTTACCGGGACTAGCGGGAGGAAAGTCCTACGAGCAGTACTTC
CASSLPGLAGGKSYEQYF
>-|-|TRBV5-6|TRBJ2-7|19
TGTGCCAGCAGCTTGGTCGGCCCAAAAAGCGGGCACTCCTACAATGAGCAGTACTTC
CASSLVGPKSGHSYNEQYF
>-|TRBD2|TRBV6-2/TRBV6-3|TRBJ2-1|16
TGTGCCAGCAGTCGTGGGACTAGCGGGAGGGGGGATGAGCAGTTCTTC
CASSRGTSGRGDEQFF
>-|-|TRBV10-3|TRBJ1-1|14
TGTGCCATCAGTGCGATACAGGGAAGCGCTGAAGCTTTCTTT
CAISAIQGSAEAFF
>-|-|TRBV7-3|TRBJ1-1|14
TGTGCCAGCAGCTTAACGTTTCAGAACACTGAAGCTTTCTTT
CASSLTFQNTEAFF
>-|-|TRBV3-1|TRBJ1-5|14
TGTGCCAGCAGCCAAGTTGGGGGTATAAAGCCCCAGCATTTT
CASSQVGGIKPQHF
>-|TRBD1|TRBV28|TRBJ2-5|14
TGTGCCAGCAGTCCATCCGCGGACAGGGGAATCCTGTACTTC
CASSPSADRGILYF
>-|TRBD2|TRBV4-1|TRBJ2-7|15
TGCGCCAGCAGCCAAGAGGTTGGGACTAGAGGCGAGCAGTACTTC
CASSQEVGTRGEQYF